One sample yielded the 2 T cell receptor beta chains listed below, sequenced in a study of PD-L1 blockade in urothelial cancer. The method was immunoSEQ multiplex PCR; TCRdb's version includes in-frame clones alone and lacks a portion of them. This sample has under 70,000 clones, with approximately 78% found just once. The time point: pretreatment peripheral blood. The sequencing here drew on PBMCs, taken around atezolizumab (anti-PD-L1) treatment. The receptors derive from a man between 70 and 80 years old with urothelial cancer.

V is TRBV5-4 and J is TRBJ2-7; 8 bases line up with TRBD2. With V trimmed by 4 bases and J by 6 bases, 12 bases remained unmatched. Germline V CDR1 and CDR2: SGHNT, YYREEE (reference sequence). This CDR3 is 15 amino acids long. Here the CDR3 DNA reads TGTGCCAGCAGCGACCCGGGACTAGGAGGCATCGAGCAGTACTTC. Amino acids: CASSDPGLGGIEQYF.

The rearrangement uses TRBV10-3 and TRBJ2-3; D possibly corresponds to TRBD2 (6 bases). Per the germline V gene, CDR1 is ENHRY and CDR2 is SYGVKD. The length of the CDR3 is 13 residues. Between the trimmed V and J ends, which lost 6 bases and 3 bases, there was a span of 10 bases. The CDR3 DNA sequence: TGTGCCATCAGCCTCGGGGGAACAGATACGCAGTATTTT. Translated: CAISLGGTDTQYF.